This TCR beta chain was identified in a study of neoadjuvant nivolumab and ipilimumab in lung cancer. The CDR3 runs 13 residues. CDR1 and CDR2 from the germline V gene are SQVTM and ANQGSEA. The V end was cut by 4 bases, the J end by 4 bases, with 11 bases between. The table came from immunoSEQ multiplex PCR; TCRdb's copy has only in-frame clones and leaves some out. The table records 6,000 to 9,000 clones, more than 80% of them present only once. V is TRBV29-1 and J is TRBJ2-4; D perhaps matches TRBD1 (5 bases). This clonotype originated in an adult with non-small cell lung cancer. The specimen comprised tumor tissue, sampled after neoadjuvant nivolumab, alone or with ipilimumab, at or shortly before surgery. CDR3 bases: TGCAGCGTTGTGGGGCCGGCTAAAAACATTCAGTACTTC. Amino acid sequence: CSVVGPAKNIQYF. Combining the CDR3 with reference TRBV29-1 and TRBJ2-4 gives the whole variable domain SAVISQKPSRDICQRGTSLTIQCQVDSQVTMMFWYRQQPGQSLTLIATANQGSEATYESGFVIDKFPISRPNLTFSTLTVSNMSPEDSSIYLCSVVGPAKNIQYFGAGTRLSVL.